These 20 T cell receptor beta chains came from one sample sequenced in a study of radiation and T cells in renal cell carcinoma. Clones were read by immunoSEQ multiplex PCR, and TCRdb kept only the in-frame ones, dropping some. The sample consists of about 77,000 clones, approximately 82% of them appearing once. Time point: blood 4 weeks post-SBRT, at nephrectomy. Treatment here: 15 Gy SBRT to primary tumor, nephrectomy 4 weeks later. The sequencing used blood, collected from a patient whose treatment included radiotherapy and nephrectomy. The source is a woman aged 60-75 years with renal cell carcinoma.

This clone was picked up one time. The rearrangement links TRBV6-1 to TRBJ1-4; D might be TRBD1 (5 bases). Germline V gene lookup returns CDR1 MNHNS and CDR2 SASEGT. CDR3 length equals 14 residues. Trimming cost V 8 bases and J 1 base, with 11 bases left between them. This CDR3 reads CASGRRGTNEKLFF. CDR3 coding DNA: TGTGCCAGCGGCAGGAGGGGAACTAATGAAAAACTGTTTTTT.

The chain carries TRBV30 and TRBJ1-1; 7 bases line up with TRBD1. Germline V gives CDR1 GTSNPN, CDR2 SVGIG (reference sequence). The V segment lost 8 bases and the J segment 4 bases; nucleotides outside the gene matches: 10. CDR3 length: 13 amino acids. The CDR3 bases are TGTGCCGTTCAGGGGGTAACGGGCACTGAAGCTTTCTTT. Amino acids: CAVQGVTGTEAFF. The whole variable domain, remainder taken from reference TRBV30 and TRBJ1-1, is SQTIHQWPATLVQPVGSPLSLECTVEGTSNPNLYWYRQAAGRGLQLLFYSVGIGQISSEVPQNLSASRPQDRQFILSSKKLLLSDSGFYLCAVQGVTGTEAFFGQGTRLTVV.

This clone was observed a few times. The chain carries TRBV6-4 and TRBJ2-3, with TRBD2 matching over 12 bases. Germline trimming cut 0 bases from V and 5 bases from J; bases unmatched to any gene: 3. The CDR3 covers 16 residues. Germline CDR1 MRHNA, CDR2 SNTAGT. For the CDR3, the DNA is TGTGCCAGCAGTGACTCAACTAGCGGGGGGTTAGATACGCAGTATTTT. Residues: CASSDSTSGGLDTQYF.

This rearrangement joins TRBV19 to TRBJ1-5; D gene uncertain. Between the trimmed V and J ends, which lost 1 base and 2 bases, there was a span of 9 bases. Germline values: CDR1 LNHDA, CDR2 SQIVND (reference sequence). This CDR3 is built from 15 residues. CDR3 in DNA: TGTGCCAGTAGTATAGGCCCGCCGGGCAATCAGCCCCAGCATTTT. It encodes CASSIGPPGNQPQHF.

The J gene is TRBJ1-2, the V gene TRBV6-6; no clear D gene. CDR1 is MNHNY, CDR2 SVGAGI, per germline (reference sequence). The ends were cut back, 0 bases at V and 3 bases at J, with 11 bases in the middle. This CDR3 region has 15 residues. CDR3 sequence: CASSYSRAAYYGYTF. In nucleotides, the CDR3 is TGTGCCAGCAGTTACTCGAGGGCCGCCTACTATGGCTACACCTTC.

The genes are TRBV11-3 and TRBJ2-5; TRBD1 matches 7 bases. The CDR3 consists of 14 residues. V dropped 4 bases and J dropped 5; count of bases not matched to a gene: 7. Germline CDR1 and CDR2: SGHNT and YENEEA. This chain's CDR3 is CASSSSSQGETQYF. CDR3 DNA: TGTGCCAGCAGCTCCTCATCACAGGGGGAGACCCAGTACTTC.

The chain is built from TRBV4-1 and TRBJ2-3; 7 bases match TRBD2. The CDR3 consists of 14 residues. V shed 4 bases, J shed 2 bases, and the junction held 3 bases outside the gene matches. Per the germline V gene, CDR1 is MGHRA and CDR2 is YSYEKL. The CDR3 here is CASSPGLLTDTQYF. CDR3 DNA sequence: TGCGCCAGCAGCCCGGGACTACTCACAGATACGCAGTATTTT.

This CDR3 reads CASRREGLHEQFF. The CDR3, as DNA: TGTGCCAGTAGACGGGAGGGCCTTCATGAGCAGTTCTTC. V usage is TRBV19 and J usage is TRBJ2-1, with 8 bases that match TRBD2. This CDR3 has 13 amino acids. The germline V gene has CDR1 LNHDA and CDR2 SQIVND (reference sequence). Trimming at V came to 6 bases and at J to 8 bases, leaving 6 bases not matched to a gene. Using reference TRBV19 and TRBJ2-1 for the parts outside the CDR3, the full variable domain is DGGITQSPKYLFRKEGQNVTLSCEQNLNHDAMYWYRQDPGQGLRLIYYSQIVNDFQKGDIAEGYSVSREKKESFPLTVTSAQKNPTAFYLCASRREGLHEQFFGPGTRLTVL.

The CDR3: CASSVGPAGGSGYTF. The CDR3 region has the DNA TGTGCCAGTAGTGTGGGACCGGCGGGGGGCAGTGGCTACACCTTC. The chain joins TRBV19 to TRBJ1-2, with D maybe TRBD1 (6 bases). The V end was cut by 5 bases, the J end by 7 bases, with 20 bases between. The CDR3 has 15 residues. From germline, CDR1 is LNHDA and CDR2 SQIVND (reference sequence). The entire variable domain, with the rest obtained from reference TRBV19 and TRBJ1-2, is as follows: DGGITQSPKYLFRKEGQNVTLSCEQNLNHDAMYWYRQDPGQGLRLIYYSQIVNDFQKGDIAEGYSVSREKKESFPLTVTSAQKNPTAFYLCASSVGPAGGSGYTFGSGTRLTVV.

J is TRBJ2-7 and V is TRBV6-6; a weak D match, TRBD2 (7 bases). V lost 7 bases and J 0 bases, leaving 10 bases between the germline ends. Per germline, CDR1 MNHNY and CDR2 SVGAGI (reference sequence). The CDR3 has 13 residues. The CDR3 is CASMRGPSYEQYF. In nucleotides, the CDR3 is TGTGCCAGCATGCGGGGGCCCTCCTACGAGCAGTACTTC.

This chain connects TRBV19 to TRBJ2-7; D may be TRBD2 (6 bases). Per germline, CDR1 LNHDA and CDR2 SQIVND (reference sequence). V was pared by 3 bases and J by 5 bases, with 17 bases between. This CDR3 spans 15 amino acids. CDR3 sequence (DNA): TGTGCCAGTAGTATGGGAACTAGCTATTTAGACGAGCAGTACTTC. Translating it yields CASSMGTSYLDEQYF. The variable domain in full, with the rest retrieved from reference TRBV19 and TRBJ2-7, is DGGITQSPKYLFRKEGQNVTLSCEQNLNHDAMYWYRQDPGQGLRLIYYSQIVNDFQKGDIAEGYSVSREKKESFPLTVTSAQKNPTAFYLCASSMGTSYLDEQYFGPGTRLTVT.

There are a few counts of this clone. The chain has TRBV28 and TRBJ1-4; D is uncertain. Trimming took 5 bases from V and 6 from J, leaving 13 bases between them. CDR1 is MDHEN, CDR2 SYDVKM, per germline. The CDR3 consists of 14 residues. The CDR3 bases are TGTGCCAGCAGTCCCACCCGACATTATGAAAAACTGTTTTTT. It encodes CASSPTRHYEKLFF. Using reference TRBV28 and TRBJ1-4 for the parts outside the CDR3, the full variable domain is DVKVTQSSRYLVKRTGEKVFLECVQDMDHENMFWYRQDPGLGLRLIYFSYDVKMKEKGDIPEGYSVSREKKERFSLILESASTNQTSMYLCASSPTRHYEKLFFGSGTQLSVL.

This chain joins TRBV13 and TRBJ2-3; 9 bases fit TRBD2. Germline V gene sequence: CDR1 PRHDT, CDR2 FYEKMQ (reference sequence). The CDR3 is made up of 19 amino acids. J gave up 4 bases and V 5 bases, and 19 bases lay outside the gene matches. CDR3 amino acids: CASSIGLGGRAPGSDTQYF. The CDR3 nucleotides are TGTGCCAGCAGCATTGGGCTGGGCGGGAGGGCCCCAGGGTCAGATACGCAGTATTTT.

The chain recombines TRBV6-5 with TRBJ2-2; no firm D call. Germline V CDR1 and CDR2: MNHEY, SVGAGI. This CDR3 spans 12 amino acids. Trimming pared 8 bases from V and 6 bases from J, leaving 10 bases between. The CDR3 region is CASFGLPGELFF. Written as DNA, the CDR3 is TGTGCCAGCTTTGGGTTACCCGGGGAGCTGTTTTTT.

The chain is built from TRBV5-6 and TRBJ2-1; tentatively, D is TRBD2 (6 bases). Germline V lookup: CDR1 SGHDT, CDR2 YYEEEE. Trimming shortened V by 3 bases and J by 5 bases, and 18 bases separated the two germline ends. The CDR3 has 16 residues. The CDR3 DNA follows: TGTGCCAGCAGCTCCATACCGGGACTGCTTGACAATGAGCAGTTCTTC. It specifies CASSSIPGLLDNEQFF.

The chain couples TRBV19 to TRBJ1-2; 10 nucleotides match TRBD1. The CDR3 covers 15 residues. The V gene's germline CDR1 is LNHDA and CDR2 SQIVND (reference sequence). The V and J ends lost 10 bases and 1 base, in that order; junction bases with no gene match: 9. DNA for the CDR3: TGTGCCACGGAAGACAGGGGGCCTCTTAACTATGGCTACACCTTC. It translates to CATEDRGPLNYGYTF.

The chain is built from TRBV28 and TRBJ1-2; D possibly corresponds to TRBD1 (6 bases). This CDR3 comprises 14 residues. V shed 6 bases and J shed 6 bases, with 17 bases lying between them. Germline lookup yields CDR1 MDHEN and CDR2 SYDVKM. The CDR3 here is CASSLLGGANGYTF. DNA for the CDR3: TGTGCCAGCAGCCTCCTCGGGGGGGCAAATGGCTACACCTTC.

V usage is TRBV27 and J usage is TRBJ1-5; 8 positions match TRBD1. With V trimmed by 5 bases and J by 6 bases, 6 bases remained unmatched. From germline, CDR1 is MNHEY and CDR2 SMNVEV (reference sequence). This CDR3 spans 14 amino acids. CDR3 sequence (DNA): TGTGCCAGCAGTGAGACAGGGGAGGGTCAGCCCCAGCATTTT. It is translated as CASSETGEGQPQHF.

The genes are TRBV19 and TRBJ2-1, with D hard to call. The V end was cut by 6 bases, the J end by 4 bases, with 4 bases between. This CDR3 has 11 amino acids. Germline CDR1 reads LNHDA; CDR2 reads SQIVND (reference sequence). CDR3 sequence reads: CASREYNEQFF. The CDR3 coding sequence is TGTGCCAGTAGAGAGTACAATGAGCAGTTCTTC.

The chain combines TRBV28 with TRBJ1-5; TRBD1 is a possible D gene (5 bases). Germline loops: CDR1 MDHEN, CDR2 SYDVKM. This CDR3 spans 15 amino acids. Between the trimmed V and J ends, which lost 3 bases and 5 bases, there was a span of 14 bases. CDR3 sequence reads: CASSFRAGPHQPQHF. In DNA form, the CDR3 reads TGTGCCAGCAGTTTCCGGGCGGGGCCCCATCAGCCCCAGCATTTT. The whole variable domain, remainder taken from reference TRBV28 and TRBJ1-5, is DVKVTQSSRYLVKRTGEKVFLECVQDMDHENMFWYRQDPGLGLRLIYFSYDVKMKEKGDIPEGYSVSREKKERFSLILESASTNQTSMYLCASSFRAGPHQPQHFGDGTRLSIL.